This T cell receptor (beta chain) was retrieved from a study of identical twins. TCRdb re-called the 5' RACE reads through MiXCR, storing one row per CDR3 protein. Of 520,000 or so distinct CDR3 sequences listed, approximately 22% are singletons. This clonotype was observed at least ten times. Trimming took off 3 bases at V and 1 base at J, with 4 bases between the two ends. CDR3 length equals 11 residues. Germline CDR1 DFQATT, CDR2 SNEGSKA (reference sequence). These records were also assigned to another study, of T cells expressing NK-cell markers.

The source is a woman between 18 and 29 years old in good health. Sequencing used CD4+ T cells sorted from blood. V is TRBV20-1 and J is TRBJ2-7, with D hard to call. As DNA, the CDR3 is TGCAGTGCTAGGCGGTCCTACGAGCAGTACTTC. It specifies CSARRSYEQYF.